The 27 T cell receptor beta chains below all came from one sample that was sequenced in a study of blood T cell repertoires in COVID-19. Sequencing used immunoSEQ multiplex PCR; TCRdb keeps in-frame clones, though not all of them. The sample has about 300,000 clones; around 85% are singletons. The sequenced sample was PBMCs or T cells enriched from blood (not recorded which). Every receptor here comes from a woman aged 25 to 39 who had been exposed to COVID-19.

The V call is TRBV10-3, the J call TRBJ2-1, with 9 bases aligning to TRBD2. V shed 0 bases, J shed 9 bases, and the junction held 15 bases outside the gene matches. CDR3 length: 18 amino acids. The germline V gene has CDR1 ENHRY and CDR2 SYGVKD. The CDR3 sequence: CAISESPLAGGRIGEQFF. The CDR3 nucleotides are TGTGCCATCAGTGAGTCTCCCTTGGCGGGAGGGCGGATTGGTGAGCAGTTCTTC.

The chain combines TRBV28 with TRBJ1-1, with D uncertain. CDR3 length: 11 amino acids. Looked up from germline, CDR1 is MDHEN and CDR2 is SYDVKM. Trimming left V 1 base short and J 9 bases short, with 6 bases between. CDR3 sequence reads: CASSLYEKAFF. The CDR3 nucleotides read TGTGCCAGCAGTTTATATGAGAAAGCTTTCTTT.

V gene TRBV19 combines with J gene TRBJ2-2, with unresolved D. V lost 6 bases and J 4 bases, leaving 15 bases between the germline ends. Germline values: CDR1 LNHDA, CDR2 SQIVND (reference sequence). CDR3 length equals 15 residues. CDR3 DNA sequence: TGTGCCAGTAGCCTCCAGGTACAAACCACCGGGGAGCTGTTTTTT. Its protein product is CASSLQVQTTGELFF.

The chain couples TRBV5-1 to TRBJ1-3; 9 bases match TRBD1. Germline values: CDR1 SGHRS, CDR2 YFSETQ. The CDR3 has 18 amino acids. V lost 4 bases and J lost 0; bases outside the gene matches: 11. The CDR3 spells CASSRLGTGKTSGNTIYF. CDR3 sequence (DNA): TGCGCCAGCAGCCGGTTAGGGACAGGGAAGACCTCTGGAAACACCATATATTTT.

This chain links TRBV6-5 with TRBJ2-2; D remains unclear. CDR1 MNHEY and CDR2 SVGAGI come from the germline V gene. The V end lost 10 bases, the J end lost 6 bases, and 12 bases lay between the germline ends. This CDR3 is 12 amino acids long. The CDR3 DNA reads TGTGCCAACCGCGGAGATTCCGGGGAGCTGTTTTTT. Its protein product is CANRGDSGELFF.

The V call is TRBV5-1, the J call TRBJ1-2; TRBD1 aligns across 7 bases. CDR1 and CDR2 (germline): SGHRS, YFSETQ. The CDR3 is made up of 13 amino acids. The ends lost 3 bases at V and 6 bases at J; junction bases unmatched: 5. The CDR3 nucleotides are TGCGCCAGCAGCTCAAGAGACAGGGATGGCTACACCTTC. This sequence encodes CASSSRDRDGYTF.

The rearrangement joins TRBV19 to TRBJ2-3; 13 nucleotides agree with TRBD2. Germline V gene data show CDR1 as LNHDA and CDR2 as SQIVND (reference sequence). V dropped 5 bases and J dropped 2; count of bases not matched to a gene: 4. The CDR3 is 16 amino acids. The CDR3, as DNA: TGTGCCAGTAGTTCGGGACTAGCGGGACTCACAGATACGCAGTATTTT. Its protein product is CASSSGLAGLTDTQYF.

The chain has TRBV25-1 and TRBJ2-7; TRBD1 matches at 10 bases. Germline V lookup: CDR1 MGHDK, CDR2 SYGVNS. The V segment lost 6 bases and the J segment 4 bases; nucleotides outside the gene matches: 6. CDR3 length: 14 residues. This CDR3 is CASSEGTGEYEQYF. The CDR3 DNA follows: TGTGCCAGCAGCGAGGGGACAGGGGAGTACGAGCAGTACTTC.

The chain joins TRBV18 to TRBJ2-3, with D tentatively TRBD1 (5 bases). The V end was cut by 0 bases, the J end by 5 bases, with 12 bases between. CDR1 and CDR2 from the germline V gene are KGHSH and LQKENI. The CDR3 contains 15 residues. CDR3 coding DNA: TGTGCCAGCTCACCACCGTCGGTGGGGCGAGATACGCAGTATTTT. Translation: CASSPPSVGRDTQYF. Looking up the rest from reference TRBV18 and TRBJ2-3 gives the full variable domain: NAGVMQNPRHLVRRRGQEARLRCSPMKGHSHVYWYRQLPEEGLKFMVYLQKENIIDESGMPKERFSAEFPKEGPSILRIQQVVRGDSAAYFCASSPPSVGRDTQYFGPGTRLTVL.

The CDR3 DNA follows: TGTGCTAGTGGTTTTCGGAGGGGGAACACCGGGGAGCTGTTTTTT. Residues: CASGFRRGNTGELFF. The chain carries TRBV12-5 and TRBJ2-2; tentatively, D is TRBD2 (6 bases). This CDR3 has 15 residues. Germline V gives CDR1 LGHNT, CDR2 FRNRAP. Trimming removed 3 bases at V and 1 base at J, with 9 bases between. The whole variable domain, filled in from reference TRBV12-5 and TRBJ2-2, reads DARVTQTPRHKVTEMGQEVTMRCQPILGHNTVFWYRQTMMQGLELLAYFRNRAPLDDSGMPKDRFSAEMPDATLATLKIQPSEPRDSAVYFCASGFRRGNTGELFFGEGSRLTVL.

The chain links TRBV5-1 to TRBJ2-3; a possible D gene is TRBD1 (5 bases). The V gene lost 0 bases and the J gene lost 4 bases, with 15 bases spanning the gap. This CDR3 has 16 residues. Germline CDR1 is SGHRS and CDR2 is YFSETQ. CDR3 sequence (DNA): TGCGCCAGCAGCTTGGCCCACAGGAGTAGTGCAGATACGCAGTATTTT. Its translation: CASSLAHRSSADTQYF.

The CDR3 bases are TGCAGCGGGAGACAGGGGGATTCACCCCTCCACTTT. Its translation: CSGRQGDSPLHF. The chain links TRBV29-1 to TRBJ1-6; 9 bases match TRBD1. This CDR3 is 12 amino acids long. V was clipped by 7 bases and J by 8 bases; unmatched bases: 3. Germline V gene sequence: CDR1 SQVTM, CDR2 ANQGSEA.

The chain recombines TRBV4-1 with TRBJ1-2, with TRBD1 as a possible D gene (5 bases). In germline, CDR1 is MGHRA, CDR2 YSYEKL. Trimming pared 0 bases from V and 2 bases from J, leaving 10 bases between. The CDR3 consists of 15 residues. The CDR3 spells CASSQEATANYGYTF. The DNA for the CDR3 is TGCGCCAGCAGCCAAGAGGCGACAGCGAACTATGGCTACACCTTC.

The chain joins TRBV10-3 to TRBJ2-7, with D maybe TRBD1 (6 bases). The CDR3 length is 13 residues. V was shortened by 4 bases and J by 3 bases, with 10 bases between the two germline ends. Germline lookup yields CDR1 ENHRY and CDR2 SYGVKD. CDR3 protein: CAISGVGGYEQYF. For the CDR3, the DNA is TGTGCCATCAGTGGTGTAGGGGGCTACGAGCAGTACTTC.

As DNA, the CDR3 is TGTGCCAGCTCACCCGTGGCAGGGGATGGGGACACTGAAGCTTTCTTT. It encodes CASSPVAGDGDTEAFF. This chain uses TRBV18 with TRBJ1-1; D is possibly TRBD1 (6 bases). The ends were cut back, 3 bases at V and 3 bases at J, with 17 bases in the middle. The CDR3 covers 16 residues. Germline V lookup: CDR1 KGHSH, CDR2 LQKENI. Complete variable domain (other parts from reference TRBV18 and TRBJ1-1): NAGVMQNPRHLVRRRGQEARLRCSPMKGHSHVYWYRQLPEEGLKFMVYLQKENIIDESGMPKERFSAEFPKEGPSILRIQQVVRGDSAAYFCASSPVAGDGDTEAFFGQGTRLTVV.

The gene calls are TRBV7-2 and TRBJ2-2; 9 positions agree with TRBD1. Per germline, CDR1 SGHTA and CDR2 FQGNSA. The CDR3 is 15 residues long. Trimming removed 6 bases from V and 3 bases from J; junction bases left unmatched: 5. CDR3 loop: CASRNRGRDTGELFF. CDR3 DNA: TGTGCCAGCAGAAACAGGGGGCGTGACACCGGGGAGCTGTTTTTT.

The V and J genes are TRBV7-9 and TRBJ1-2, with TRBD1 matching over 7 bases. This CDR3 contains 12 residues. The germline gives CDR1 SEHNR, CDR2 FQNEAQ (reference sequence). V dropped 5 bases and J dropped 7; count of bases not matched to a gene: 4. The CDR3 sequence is CASSQQGFGYTF. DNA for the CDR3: TGTGCCAGCAGCCAACAGGGGTTTGGCTACACCTTC.

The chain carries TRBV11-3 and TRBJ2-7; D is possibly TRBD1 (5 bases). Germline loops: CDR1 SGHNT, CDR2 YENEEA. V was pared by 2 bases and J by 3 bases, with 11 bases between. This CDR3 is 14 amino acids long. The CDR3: CASSLYRSDYEQYF. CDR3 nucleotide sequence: TGTGCCAGCAGCTTATACAGGAGCGACTACGAGCAGTACTTC.

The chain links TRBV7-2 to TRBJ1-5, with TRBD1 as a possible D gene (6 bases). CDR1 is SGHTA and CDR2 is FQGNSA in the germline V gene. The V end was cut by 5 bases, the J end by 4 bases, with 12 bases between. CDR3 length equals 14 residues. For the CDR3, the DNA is TGTGCCAGCAGCAAACAGGGAAAGAATCAGCCCCAGCATTTT. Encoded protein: CASSKQGKNQPQHF.

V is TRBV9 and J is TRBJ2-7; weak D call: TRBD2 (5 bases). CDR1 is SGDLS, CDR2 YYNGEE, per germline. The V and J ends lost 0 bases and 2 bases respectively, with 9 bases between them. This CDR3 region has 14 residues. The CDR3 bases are TGTGCCAGCAGCGTAGGGGCGGGCACCTACGAGCAGTACTTC. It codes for CASSVGAGTYEQYF. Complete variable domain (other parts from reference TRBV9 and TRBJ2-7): DSGVTQTPKHLITATGQRVTLRCSPRSGDLSVYWYQQSLDQGLQFLIQYYNGEERAKGNILERFSAQQFPDLHSELNLSSLELGDSALYFCASSVGAGTYEQYFGPGTRLTVT.

The CDR3 loop reads CAWRTQGAYEKLFF. The CDR3 DNA sequence: TGTGCCTGGCGGACACAGGGGGCATACGAAAAACTGTTTTTT. The rearrangement uses TRBV30 and TRBJ1-4; 9 positions agree with TRBD1. Per the germline V gene, CDR1 is GTSNPN and CDR2 is SVGIG (reference sequence). The CDR3 spans 14 residues. Trimming at V came to 5 bases and at J to 8 bases, leaving 9 bases not matched to a gene.

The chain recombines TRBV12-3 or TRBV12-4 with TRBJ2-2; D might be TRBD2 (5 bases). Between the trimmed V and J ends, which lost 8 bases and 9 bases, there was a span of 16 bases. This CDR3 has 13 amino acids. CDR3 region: CASGGENSRELFF. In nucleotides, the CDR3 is TGTGCCAGCGGAGGCGAAAACTCCCGGGAGCTGTTTTTT.

The CDR3 region has the DNA TGTGCCTGGAGTGTACTCGGACTAGCGGGCGCTCAAGAGACCCAGTACTTC. Residues: CAWSVLGLAGAQETQYF. The chain uses TRBV30 and TRBJ2-5, with TRBD2 matching 11 bases. V dropped 0 bases and J dropped 2; count of bases not matched to a gene: 8. CDR3 length: 17 residues. Germline CDR1 and CDR2: GTSNPN and SVGIG (reference sequence).

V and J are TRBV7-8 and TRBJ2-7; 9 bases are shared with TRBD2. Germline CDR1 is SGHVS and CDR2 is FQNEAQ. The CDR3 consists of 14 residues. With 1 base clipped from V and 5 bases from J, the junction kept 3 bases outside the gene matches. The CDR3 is CASSLGLAADEQYF. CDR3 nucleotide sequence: TGTGCCAGCAGCTTAGGACTAGCGGCTGACGAGCAGTACTTC.

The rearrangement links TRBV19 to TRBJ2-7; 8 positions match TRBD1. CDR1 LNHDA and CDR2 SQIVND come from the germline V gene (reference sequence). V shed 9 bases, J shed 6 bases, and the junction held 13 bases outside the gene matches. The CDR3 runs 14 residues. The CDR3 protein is CASGSRTGLSEQYF. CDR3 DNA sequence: TGTGCCAGCGGCTCCCGGACAGGGTTGAGCGAGCAGTACTTC.

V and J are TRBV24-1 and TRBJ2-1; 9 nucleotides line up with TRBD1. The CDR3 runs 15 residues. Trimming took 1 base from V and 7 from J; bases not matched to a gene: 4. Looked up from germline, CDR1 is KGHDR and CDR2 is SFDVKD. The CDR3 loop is CATSDFTGGANEQFF. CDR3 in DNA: TGTGCCACCAGTGATTTTACAGGGGGCGCTAATGAGCAGTTCTTC.

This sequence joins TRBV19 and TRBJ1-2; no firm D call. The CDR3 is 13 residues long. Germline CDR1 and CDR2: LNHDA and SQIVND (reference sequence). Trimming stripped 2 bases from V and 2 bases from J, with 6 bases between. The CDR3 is CASSISENYGYTF. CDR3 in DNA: TGTGCCAGTAGTATATCGGAGAACTATGGCTACACCTTC.